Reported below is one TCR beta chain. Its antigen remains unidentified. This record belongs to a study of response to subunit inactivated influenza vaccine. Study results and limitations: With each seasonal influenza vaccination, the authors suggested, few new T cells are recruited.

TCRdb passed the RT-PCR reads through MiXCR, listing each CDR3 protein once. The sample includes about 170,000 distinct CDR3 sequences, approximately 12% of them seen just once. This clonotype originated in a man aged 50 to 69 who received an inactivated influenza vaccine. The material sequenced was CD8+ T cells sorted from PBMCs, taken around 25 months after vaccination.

The CDR3 loop is CASSPLQRYNEQFF. DNA of the CDR3: TGTGCCAGCAGCCCCCTTCAGAGGTACAATGAGCAGTTCTTC. V usage is TRBV4-2 and J usage is TRBJ2-1; D is uncertain. The V gene lost 4 bases and the J gene lost 4 bases, with 11 bases spanning the gap. The germline V gene encodes CDR1 LGHNA and CDR2 YNFKEQ. The CDR3 totals 14 residues.